These 5 T cell receptor beta chains originate from one sample sequenced in a study of post-analysis software for immune sequencing data. Unique molecular identifiers were built into the TCR beta cDNA libraries. MiXCR, applied by TCRdb to the PCR reads, yields one record per CDR3 protein. The sample has around 160,000 distinct CDR3 sequences, around 36% seen once. Material: blood, obtained after autologous hematopoietic stem cell transplantation. The source of these receptors is a girl aged 10 to 17 with multiple sclerosis.

This chain uses TRBV7-2 with TRBJ2-3, with a weak D call TRBD2 (6 bases). Germline V gene data show CDR1 as SGHTA and CDR2 as FQGNSA. The CDR3 has 17 residues. V gave up 1 base and J gave up 3 bases, with 17 bases separating them. The CDR3 loop reads CASSLGRLALETDTQYF. For the CDR3, the DNA is TGTGCCAGCAGCTTAGGAAGGCTAGCGTTGGAAACAGATACGCAGTATTTT.

Comment on this clonotype: An end of the junction differs from the germline gene, which may be a read error. The V call is TRBV6-1, the J call TRBJ2-3, with unresolved D. Germline assignment: CDR1 MNHNS and CDR2 SASEGT. The CDR3 sequence is 16 residues long. CDR3 loop: CASNLRGETSTDMQYF. CDR3 in DNA: TGTGCCAGCAATCTCCGAGGCGAGACGAGCACAGATATGCAGTATTTT.

This clonotype was observed a few times. The V gene is TRBV4-1, the J gene TRBJ1-2, with D uncertain. The length of the CDR3 is 17 residues. The V end lost 0 bases, the J end lost 0 bases, and 14 bases lay between the germline ends. The germline gives CDR1 MGHRA, CDR2 YSYEKL. CDR3 bases: TGCGCCAGCAGCCAAGACCCAGGAGCCCCGTCTAACTATGGCTACACCTTC. Its protein product is CASSQDPGAPSNYGYTF.

V usage is TRBV7-9 and J usage is TRBJ2-7, with 8 bases identical to TRBD2. Germline V gene sequence: CDR1 SEHNR, CDR2 FQNEAQ (reference sequence). V shed 7 bases, J shed 4 bases, and the junction held 9 bases outside the gene matches. The CDR3 is made up of 14 amino acids. The CDR3 DNA is TGTGCCAGCAAAACCAGCGGGAGTGGATACGAGCAGTACTTC. Its translation: CASKTSGSGYEQYF. Variable domain in full (rest from reference TRBV7-9 and TRBJ2-7): DTGVSQNPRHKITKRGQNVTFRCDPISEHNRLYWYRQTLGQGPEFLTYFQNEAQLEKSRLLSDRFSAERPKGSFSTLEIQRTEQGDSAMYLCASKTSGSGYEQYFGPGTRLTVT.

This chain links TRBV7-2 with TRBJ2-1; D gene unclear. Germline V gene sequence: CDR1 SGHTA, CDR2 FQGNSA. This CDR3 contains 14 residues. V dropped 2 bases and J dropped 5 bases, with 10 bases sitting between them. CDR3 in amino acids: CASSLRTYNNEQFF. Written as DNA, the CDR3 is TGTGCCAGCAGCTTACGCACCTATAACAATGAGCAGTTCTTC.